This T cell receptor beta chain was profiled in a study of vaccination and CD4 T cells after COVID-19 (dated by TCRdb to between 2022 and 2023). The study in broad terms: Convalescent patients had a positive SARS-CoV-2 result on nasal swab PCR, and of these patients, some ten had mild disease and one had severe disease. Two doses of either the Pfizer-BioNTech BNT162b2 vaccine (n=8) or the Moderna mRNA-1273 vaccine (n=2) were administered to participants. In around ten COVID-19 convalescent patients and a handful of infection-naive healthy vaccine recipients, the spike-specific CD4+ TCR repertoire before mRNA vaccination was compared with the repertoire after mRNA vaccination. Post-COVID blood samples were collected from convalescent patients a median of about 92 days after diagnosis, with a range of roughly 35 to 180 days. Post-vaccine blood samples were obtained a median of approximately 70 days after the second vaccine dose, with a range of roughly 14 to 241 days. The convalescent cohort included six males and four females, with two Hispanic individuals, seven Caucasians, two Asians and one multiracial person. Points the paper makes about the study in general: In convalescent patients, a median around 84% of post-vaccine SARS-CoV-2-reactive clones were detected only after vaccination, and vaccine-specific priming was suggested by this finding. Only a relatively small number of convalescent patients were included in the study, and early timepoints following natural infection were not analyzed. In convalescent patients, nearly all vaccine-specific clones (304 of 307) were found to be mono-reactive for SARS-CoV-2 spike rather than cross-reactive with common cold coronaviruses. An increase in the median number of SARS-CoV-2-reactive clonotypes from some 20 after infection to some 38 after vaccination was observed, but the change was not found to be significant.

Positive SARS-CoV-2 PCR tests in the convalescent patients dated from March to December 2020, before Alpha, Beta and Delta variants emerged in the United States. Ficoll-Paque Plus gradient centrifugation was used to isolate PBMCs from whole blood, and the isolated PBMCs were then either used fresh or cryopreserved at -140C. The library relied on PCR. For sequencing, an Illumina iSeq 100 was employed. In the source study's methods: Non-productive sequences were removed, and CDR3s not starting with C, not ending with F or W, or shorter than 7 amino acids were discarded. CDR3 homology was assessed with Levenshtein distances (stringdist) and unrooted phylogenetic trees (ape) in R version 3.6.1. TCRdb cleaned the public reads at Q25 with fastp, built clones with MiXCR and kept in-frame beta chains. A single entry per CDR3 protein holds the most common genes and DNA from its merged rows. V and J calls and clone size were set by TCRdb, not the authors. Counted in this sample were 15,000 to 20,000 distinct CDR3 sequences; approximately 67% of them appeared once. Approximately 1% of the sample comes from the top ten.

This clonotype was recorded only once. It has no known antigen specificity. Base qualities are not at hand, and no much larger clone is one base apart. One read offers little support. This clonotype was sampled from a human donor who had recovered from COVID-19. Sequences were derived from CD4+ T cells from blood, sampled before SARS-CoV-2 vaccination.

In nucleotides, the sequence is TGTGCCGGATTTACCCTACTAGCGGTCCAAGAGACCCAGTACTTC. Translated, it reads CAGFTLLAVQETQYF. This sequence uses TRBV5-4 and TRBJ2-5, with 8 bases in between that match TRBD2. The germline V gene (reference sequence) provides CDR1 SGHNT and CDR2 YYREEE. The CDR3 has 15 amino acids, counting the end cysteine and phenylalanine. The DNA shown is the 45-base CDR3, in frame from base 1. Ends trimmed: V by 10 bases, J by 1 base; bases unmatched to a gene: 12. Reference TRBV5-4 and TRBJ2-5 genes cover what lies past the CDR3, so the full variable domain is ETGVTQSPTHLIKTRGQQVTLRCSSQSGHNTVSWYQQALGQGPQFIFQYYREEENGRGNFPPRFSGLQFPNYSSELNVNALELDDSALYLCAGFTLLAVQETQYFGPGTRLLVL.